Shown below are 21 T cell receptor beta chains from a single sample sequenced in a study of breast tumors, draining lymph nodes, adjacent tissues. The lymph nodes were axillary draining lymph nodes from breast cancer patients. TCRdb re-analysed the multiplex PCR reads in MiXCR, keeping a single row per CDR3 protein. The table lists about 140,000 distinct CDR3 sequences, under 25% of them singletons. Sequencing input: axillary lymph node tissue. These TCRs come from a female donor with breast cancer. Some clones in this sample may be carry-over from other donors' samples.

This clonotype was detected many times. The chain has TRBV11-3 and TRBJ2-1; 7 nucleotides agree with TRBD1. The junction had 4 bases not matched to a gene; V was cut back by 5 bases and J by 3 bases. CDR1 and CDR2 (germline): SGHNT, YENEEA. The CDR3 sequence is 14 residues long. The DNA of the CDR3 is TGTGCCAGCAGCCTGACAGGGATCTACAATGAGCAGTTCTTC. Translating it yields CASSLTGIYNEQFF.

This clonotype occurred many times. The V call is TRBV20-1, the J call TRBJ2-3, with D perhaps TRBD1 or TRBD2 (5 bases each). The CDR3 sequence is 16 residues long. The germline V gene has CDR1 DFQATT and CDR2 SNEGSKA (reference sequence). Deletions cut 0 bases from V and 2 bases from J, with 15 bases between. Written as DNA, the CDR3 is TGCAGTGCTAGAGATCGAGTTGGGACCGCCACAGATACGCAGTATTTT. This sequence encodes CSARDRVGTATDTQYF.

This clonotype was counted at least ten times. The chain uses TRBV5-1 and TRBJ2-2; TRBD2 is a possible D gene (5 bases). Between the trimmed V and J ends, which lost 3 bases and 4 bases, there was a span of 13 bases. Germline V gene lookup returns CDR1 SGHRS and CDR2 YFSETQ. The CDR3 has 15 residues. The CDR3 loop reads CASSSLVGVTGELFF. The CDR3 bases are TGCGCCAGCAGCTCGCTGGTCGGGGTCACCGGGGAGCTGTTTTTT.

This clonotype was counted many times. This rearrangement joins TRBV7-8 to TRBJ2-6, with D possibly being TRBD2 (6 bases). This CDR3 comprises 16 residues. V was clipped by 5 bases and J by 3 bases, with 14 bases between them. Germline lookup yields CDR1 SGHVS and CDR2 FQNEAQ. The CDR3 is CASSTLRGGGANVLTF. DNA of the CDR3: TGTGCCAGCAGCACACTGAGGGGAGGTGGGGCCAACGTCCTGACTTTC.

The table lists this clonotype with many counts. The chain joins TRBV6-1 to TRBJ2-1; 14 bases align to TRBD2. The V and J ends lost 4 bases and 2 bases, in that order; junction bases with no gene match: 4. Germline CDR1 and CDR2: MNHNS and SASEGT. The length of the CDR3 is 17 residues. CDR3 in amino acids: CASSATSGRATYNEQFF. DNA of the CDR3: TGTGCCAGCAGTGCGACTAGCGGGAGGGCCACCTACAATGAGCAGTTCTTC.

This clonotype appeared many times. This chain links TRBV19 with TRBJ2-1, with D possibly matching TRBD1 (6 bases). Trimming removed 5 bases from V and 2 bases from J, with 13 bases in between. This CDR3 has 15 residues. Germline CDR1 reads LNHDA; CDR2 reads SQIVND (reference sequence). CDR3 nucleotide sequence: TGTGCCAGTAGTCTGGACAGAGACCCCTACAATGAGCAGTTCTTC. This sequence encodes CASSLDRDPYNEQFF. The full variable domain, rest sourced from reference TRBV19 and TRBJ2-1, is DGGITQSPKYLFRKEGQNVTLSCEQNLNHDAMYWYRQDPGQGLRLIYYSQIVNDFQKGDIAEGYSVSREKKESFPLTVTSAQKNPTAFYLCASSLDRDPYNEQFFGPGTRLTVL.

This clonotype showed up many times. The chain recombines TRBV5-6 with TRBJ2-1; 13 nucleotides agree with TRBD2. Germline lookup yields CDR1 SGHDT and CDR2 YYEEEE. The trim removed 1 base at V and 7 bases at J, leaving 8 bases unmatched. The CDR3 loop spans 17 amino acids. The DNA of the CDR3 is TGTGCCAGCAGCTTGTATGGACTAGCGGGAGAGGCGAATGAGCAGTTCTTC. Its protein product is CASSLYGLAGEANEQFF.

This clonotype was recorded many times. The chain combines TRBV6-1 with TRBJ2-3, with D perhaps matching TRBD1 (5 bases). The V gene's germline CDR1 is MNHNS and CDR2 SASEGT. Trimming pared 7 bases from V and 1 base from J, leaving 9 bases between. The CDR3 has 13 residues. The CDR3 bases are TGTGCCAGCAACGTACAGGGCACAGATACGCAGTATTTT. Protein product: CASNVQGTDTQYF.

Turning to this clonotype: This may be a read error: a much more frequent sequence differs by one nucleotide. This chain connects TRBV7-7 to TRBJ2-3; weak D call: TRBD1 (5 bases). The CDR3 contains 15 residues. The germline V gene has CDR1 SSHAT and CDR2 FNYEAQ (reference sequence). CDR3 sequence reads: CASSLRPGSADAQYF. Here the CDR3 DNA reads TGTGCTAGCAGCTTGAGGCCAGGGTCGGCAGATGCGCAGTATTTT.

At least ten counts were recorded for this clonotype. V and J are TRBV10-2 and TRBJ2-7; the D is unclear. Germline assignment: CDR1 WSHSY and CDR2 SAAADI. This CDR3 has 13 residues. Trimming stripped 0 bases from V and 5 bases from J, with 8 bases between. The chain's CDR3 is CASSESRQHEQYF. In DNA form, the CDR3 reads TGCGCCAGCAGTGAGTCGAGGCAACACGAGCAGTACTTC.

This chain joins TRBV28 and TRBJ1-2; tentatively, D is TRBD1 (6 bases). The germline V gene encodes CDR1 MDHEN and CDR2 SYDVKM. The CDR3 spans 15 residues. V shed 5 bases and J shed 1 base, with 14 bases lying between them. The CDR3: CASSLRLQGNYGYTF. CDR3 nucleotide sequence: TGTGCCAGCAGTCTCCGATTACAGGGTAACTATGGCTACACCTTC.

This clonotype has ten or more counts. V and J are TRBV11-2 and TRBJ2-7; 9 bases match TRBD2. V lost 2 bases to trimming and J lost 4 bases; unmatched junction nucleotides: 12. The germline gives CDR1 SGHAT, CDR2 FQNNGV. This CDR3 contains 17 residues. The CDR3 loop reads CASSLQVAGAGSYEQYF. Written as DNA, the CDR3 is TGTGCCAGCAGCTTACAGGTAGCGGGAGCAGGGTCTTACGAGCAGTACTTC.

The sample holds one count of this clonotype. Because the CDR3 is missing its conserved closing phenylalanine or tryptophan, this is likely a read error. The chain is built from TRBV6-2 or TRBV6-3 and TRBJ1-5, with a weak D call TRBD1 (5 bases). Germline V gene sequence: CDR1 MNHEY, CDR2 SVGEGT. CDR3 length: 16 amino acids. The V end lost 6 bases, the J end lost 4 bases, and 19 bases lay between the germline ends. As DNA, the CDR3 is TGTGCCAGCAGACCCTCCCAGGGTTTTGGGAATCAGCCCCAGCATCTT. Its protein product is CASRPSQGFGNQPQHL.

Details on this clonotype: This may arise from a read error, as a much more abundant clone is one base away. CDR3 sequence: CASSYGAGGRNGQFF. The CDR3 DNA is TGTGCCAGCAGTTACGGCGCGGGAGGTCGGAATGGGCAGTTCTTC. The chain couples TRBV6-2 or TRBV6-3 to TRBJ2-1; 8 nucleotides match TRBD2. This CDR3 is 15 amino acids long. CDR1 MNHEY and CDR2 SVGEGT come from the germline V gene.

The chain couples TRBV5-1 to TRBJ1-2; the match to TRBD1 covers 7 bases. J gave up 4 bases and V 5 bases, and 14 bases lay outside the gene matches. The germline V gene has CDR1 SGHRS and CDR2 YFSETQ. This CDR3 spans 16 amino acids. The CDR3 spells CASRTRTGGGSYGYTF. As DNA, the CDR3 is TGCGCCAGCAGGACCAGGACAGGTGGTGGCAGCTATGGCTACACCTTC.

This clonotype was found many times. The chain combines TRBV24-1 with TRBJ2-1, with D tentatively TRBD1 (6 bases). The germline CDR1 and CDR2 sequences are KGHDR and SFDVKD. Trimming pared 4 bases from V and 6 bases from J, leaving 18 bases between. CDR3 size: 16 residues. The CDR3 loop is CATSDQEGGVSNEQFF. CDR3 DNA sequence: TGTGCCACCAGTGACCAAGAAGGGGGAGTTTCCAATGAGCAGTTCTTC.

This clonotype has at least ten counts. Here the CDR3 DNA reads TGCAGCGTTGAGATCCCGGGAGGAGATACGCAGTATTTT. Encoded protein: CSVEIPGGDTQYF. The J gene is TRBJ2-3, the V gene TRBV29-1; 7 bases line up with TRBD2. This CDR3 contains 13 residues. Germline V gene data show CDR1 as SQVTM and CDR2 as ANQGSEA. The V gene end was trimmed by 3 bases and the J gene end by 5 bases; junction bases not matched to a gene: 5.

Many counts were recorded for this clonotype. The genes are TRBV27 and TRBJ2-7; D remains unclear. The CDR3 is 14 amino acids. The germline gives CDR1 MNHEY, CDR2 SMNVEV (reference sequence). The V end was cut by 0 bases, the J end by 4 bases, with 10 bases between. The CDR3 sequence: CASSLSIWGYEQYF. The CDR3 DNA follows: TGTGCCAGCAGTTTATCGATCTGGGGTTACGAGCAGTACTTC.

The sample holds many counts of this clonotype. The chain links TRBV5-5 to TRBJ2-7, with D perhaps TRBD1 (5 bases). Deletions cut 0 bases from V and 6 bases from J, with 7 bases between. From germline, CDR1 is SGHKS and CDR2 YYEKEE (reference sequence). CDR3 length: 12 amino acids. For the CDR3, the DNA is TGTGCCAGCAGCTTGGGTAGGGGCGAGCAGTACTTC. This translates into CASSLGRGEQYF. The variable domain in full, completed from reference TRBV5-5 and TRBJ2-7, reads DAGVTQSPTHLIKTRGQQVTLRCSPISGHKSVSWYQQVLGQGPQFIFQYYEKEERGRGNFPDRFSARQFPNYSSELNVNALLLGDSALYLCASSLGRGEQYFGPGTRLTVT.

The chain is built from TRBV5-5 and TRBJ1-5; no clear D gene. Germline V lookup: CDR1 SGHKS, CDR2 YYEKEE (reference sequence). CDR3 length: 15 residues. The V gene lost 1 base and the J gene lost 3 bases, with 11 bases spanning the gap. The CDR3 spells CASSLWASTNQPQHF. The CDR3, as DNA: TGTGCCAGCAGCTTGTGGGCATCCACCAATCAGCCCCAGCATTTT.

This clonotype was observed many times. The gene calls are TRBV9 and TRBJ2-1; 9 bases align to TRBD1. V trimming: 4 bases; J trimming: 0 bases; junction bases outside the gene matches: 8. Germline V gene lookup returns CDR1 SGDLS and CDR2 YYNGEE. This CDR3 has 17 residues. The CDR3 reads CASSPTGGDSSYNEQFF. CDR3 sequence (DNA): TGTGCCAGCAGCCCGACAGGGGGAGATAGCTCCTACAATGAGCAGTTCTTC.